The T cell receptor (beta chain) described here comes from a study of blood T cell repertoires in COVID-19. Study context: The study drew acute and convalescent COVID-19 samples from the United States, Italy and Spain. PBMCs, B-cell-depleted T cells, or T cells were the source of the cDNA or gDNA that made up the material.

CDR1 is LNHDA and CDR2 is SQIVND in the germline V gene (reference sequence). The CDR3 is made up of 13 amino acids. Trimming removed 3 bases at V and 7 bases at J, with 12 bases between. Authors' processing steps: Nucleated cell counts were estimated from reference gene primer amplification. Data came from immunoSEQ multiplex PCR; TCRdb stores just in-frame clones and leaves some out. The D gene and trimming were derived from the DNA, and the V and J assignments and clone size from that table. The top ten hold 1.5% to 2% of the sample, which has about 210,000 clones, roughly 90% seen once. The TCR comes from a man aged 65-85 years with acute or convalescent COVID-19. J is TRBJ1-2 and V is TRBV19; no reliable D call. Sequenced: peripheral blood. CDR3 DNA: TGTGCCAGTAGTATCGGCCCAGGTTTTGGCTACACCTTC. It specifies CASSIGPGFGYTF. The complete variable domain, with remaining parts taken from reference TRBV19 and TRBJ1-2, reads DGGITQSPKYLFRKEGQNVTLSCEQNLNHDAMYWYRQDPGQGLRLIYYSQIVNDFQKGDIAEGYSVSREKKESFPLTVTSAQKNPTAFYLCASSIGPGFGYTFGSGTRLTVV.